A single sample gave rise to the 17 T cell receptor beta chains below, sequenced in a study of patients and donors after allogeneic stem cell transplantation. TCRdb passed the RT-PCR reads through MiXCR, listing each CDR3 protein once. The sample has around 90,000 distinct CDR3 sequences, roughly 48% seen once. The sequenced sample consisted of blood, either unsorted or a sorted T cell fraction (not recorded which). These receptors were collected from a human donor who was either an allogeneic HSCT recipient or a stem cell or donor lymphocyte infusion donor (not recorded which). It is not recorded whose cells these are; they may come from a transplant donor.

V usage is TRBV7-2 and J usage is TRBJ1-2, with D maybe TRBD1 (6 bases). Trimming took 1 base from V and 6 from J, leaving 9 bases between them. Germline-derived CDR1 and CDR2 are SGHTA and FQGNSA. The CDR3 length is 13 residues. Here the CDR3 reads CASSLDREDGYTF. The DNA of the CDR3 is TGTGCCAGCAGCTTAGACAGGGAAGATGGCTACACCTTC.

This clonotype has more than one count but fewer than ten. The chain links TRBV15 to TRBJ1-4; D remains unclear. V was shortened by 8 bases and J by 6 bases, with 13 bases between the two germline ends. The germline CDR1 and CDR2 sequences are LNHNV and YYDKDF (reference sequence). This CDR3 region has 13 residues. DNA of the CDR3: TGTGCCACCGCGGGGAATTTAGATGAAAAACTGTTTTTT. This gives the protein CATAGNLDEKLFF.

The V gene is TRBV12-3 or TRBV12-4, the J gene TRBJ2-1, with D possibly called TRBD1 or TRBD2 (5 bases each). This CDR3 comprises 12 residues. V lost 5 bases and J lost 6, with 8 bases in between. CDR3 DNA: TGTGCCAGCAGTGGGACGAGCAATGAGCAGTTCTTC. It codes for CASSGTSNEQFF.

This sequence joins TRBV7-2 and TRBJ1-2; D is perhaps TRBD1 (6 bases). The CDR3 covers 15 residues. From germline, CDR1 is SGHTA and CDR2 FQGNSA. V was trimmed by 3 bases and J by 3 bases, leaving 14 bases between them. For the CDR3, the DNA is TGTGCCAGCAGCTTGCAACAGGGCGTCGACTATGGCTACACCTTC. This sequence encodes CASSLQQGVDYGYTF.

This clonotype was seen a few times. The V call is TRBV7-8, the J call TRBJ1-4, with a possible D match to TRBD1 (5 bases). The V and J ends lost 1 base and 6 bases respectively, with 12 bases between them. The CDR3 runs 15 residues. Per germline, CDR1 SGHVS and CDR2 FQNEAQ. As DNA, the CDR3 is TGTGCCAGCAGCTTAGACCCCGGGACTGATGAAAAACTGTTTTTT. This gives the protein CASSLDPGTDEKLFF.

The V call is TRBV27, the J call TRBJ1-1, with 9 bases matching TRBD1. Germline CDR1 reads MNHEY; CDR2 reads SMNVEV (reference sequence). This CDR3 region has 16 residues. V shed 10 bases and J 5 bases; nucleotides not matched to a gene: 17. The CDR3 is CATGEDTGGGYTEAFF. CDR3 bases: TGTGCCACCGGGGAGGACACAGGGGGCGGGTATACTGAAGCTTTCTTT.

The chain has TRBV27 and TRBJ1-2; a possible D gene is TRBD1 (5 bases). The V gene lost 6 bases and the J gene lost 0 bases, with 11 bases spanning the gap. CDR3 length: 14 residues. CDR1 is MNHEY and CDR2 is SMNVEV in the germline V gene (reference sequence). CDR3 DNA sequence: TGTGCCAGCAGAGAGGGGACCTCTAACTATGGCTACACCTTC. Its protein is CASREGTSNYGYTF.

This clonotype was counted between two and nine times. J is TRBJ1-2 and V is TRBV7-2; TRBD1 is a possible D gene (6 bases). Trimming removed 4 bases from V and 6 bases from J, with 9 bases in between. The length of the CDR3 is 12 residues. The V gene's germline CDR1 is SGHTA and CDR2 FQGNSA. CDR3 coding DNA: TGTGCCAGCAGCTCTCAGGGGAATGGCTACACCTTC. Translated: CASSSQGNGYTF.

This rearrangement joins TRBV6-2 or TRBV6-3 to TRBJ1-2; 7 nucleotides align to TRBD1. The V gene end was trimmed by 6 bases and the J gene end by 4 bases; junction bases not matched to a gene: 14. The CDR3 runs to 16 residues. Germline assignment: CDR1 MNHEY and CDR2 SVGEGT. The CDR3 spells CASRPSGGNFIYGYTF. Here the CDR3 DNA reads TGTGCCAGCAGACCATCAGGGGGAAACTTTATCTATGGCTACACCTTC.

This clonotype was found a few times. The V and J genes are TRBV6-2 or TRBV6-3 and TRBJ1-1, with 8 bases lining up with TRBD1. Germline trimming cut 4 bases from V and 4 bases from J; bases unmatched to any gene: 8. The CDR3 is 15 amino acids. Germline CDR1 MNHEY, CDR2 SVGEGT. Written as DNA, the CDR3 is TGTGCCAGCAGTTCTCGGACAGGGTGGTTCACTGAAGCTTTCTTT. Amino acids: CASSSRTGWFTEAFF.

The chain couples TRBV29-1 to TRBJ1-3, with D perhaps TRBD1 (5 bases). This CDR3 comprises 14 residues. CDR1 and CDR2 from the germline V gene are SQVTM and ANQGSEA. With 5 bases removed from V and 0 bases from J, the gap between germline ends came to 11 bases. This chain's CDR3 is CSVKGDPSGNTIYF. The CDR3 nucleotides are TGCAGCGTTAAAGGGGATCCCTCTGGAAACACCATATATTTT.

The chain uses TRBV20-1 and TRBJ2-2; tentatively, D is TRBD2 (6 bases). Looked up from germline, CDR1 is DFQATT and CDR2 is SNEGSKA (reference sequence). The CDR3 spans 14 residues. The V end was cut by 3 bases, the J end by 4 bases, with 12 bases between. CDR3 residues: CSASGSVLTGELFF. For the CDR3, the DNA is TGCAGTGCTAGCGGGAGCGTTCTCACCGGGGAGCTGTTTTTT.

The V and J genes are TRBV28 and TRBJ1-2; no reliable D call. The CDR3 is 13 residues long. V was pared by 2 bases and J by 4 bases, with 8 bases between. The V gene's germline CDR1 is MDHEN and CDR2 SYDVKM. The CDR3 nucleotides are TGTGCCAGCAGTTTAGGGCACTCCTATGGCTACACCTTC. Translated, it gives CASSLGHSYGYTF.

This chain uses TRBV7-9 with TRBJ1-2; TRBD1 might be the D (5 bases). The V gene lost 5 bases and the J gene lost 4 bases, with 11 bases spanning the gap. This CDR3 spans 13 amino acids. CDR1 is SEHNR, CDR2 FQNEAQ, per germline (reference sequence). The CDR3 DNA reads TGTGCCAGCAGCGTGGGACTGAGCTATGGCTACACCTTC. Protein product: CASSVGLSYGYTF.

The chain is built from TRBV12-3 or TRBV12-4 and TRBJ2-2; 9 nucleotides match TRBD1. The CDR3 loop spans 16 amino acids. V gave up 5 bases and J gave up 6 bases; unmatched junction bases: 10. The chain's CDR3 is CASSTGGTGLPGELFF. CDR3 coding DNA: TGTGCCAGCAGTACAGGGGGGACAGGGTTACCCGGGGAGCTGTTTTTT.

This chain uses TRBV12-3 or TRBV12-4 with TRBJ1-1, with D maybe TRBD1 (5 bases). This CDR3 is built from 14 residues. Deletions cut 6 bases from V and 5 bases from J, with 16 bases between. As DNA, the CDR3 is TGTGCCAGCAGCCCGCTGGCAGGGTTGACTGAAGCTTTCTTT. Amino acid sequence: CASSPLAGLTEAFF.

This rearrangement joins TRBV4-1 to TRBJ1-5; possible D gene TRBD1, 6 bases. Trimming pared 3 bases from V and 6 bases from J, leaving 18 bases between. This CDR3 comprises 16 residues. Germline values: CDR1 MGHRA, CDR2 YSYEKL. The CDR3 coding sequence is TGCGCCAGCAGCCATCCGCCCGCAGGGGTGAGTCAGCCCCAGCATTTT. This encodes CASSHPPAGVSQPQHF.